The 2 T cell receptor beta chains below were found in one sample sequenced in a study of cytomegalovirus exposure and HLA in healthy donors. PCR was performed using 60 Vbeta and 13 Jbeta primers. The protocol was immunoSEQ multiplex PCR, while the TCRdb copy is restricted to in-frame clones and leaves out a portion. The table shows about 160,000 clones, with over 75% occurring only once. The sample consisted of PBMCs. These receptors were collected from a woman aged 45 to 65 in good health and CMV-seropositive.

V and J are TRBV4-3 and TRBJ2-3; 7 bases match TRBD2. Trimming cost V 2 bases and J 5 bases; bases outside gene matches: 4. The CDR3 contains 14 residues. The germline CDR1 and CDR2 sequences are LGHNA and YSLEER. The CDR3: CASSQSGVGDTQYF. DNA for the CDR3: TGCGCCAGCAGCCAAAGCGGGGTGGGAGATACGCAGTATTTT.

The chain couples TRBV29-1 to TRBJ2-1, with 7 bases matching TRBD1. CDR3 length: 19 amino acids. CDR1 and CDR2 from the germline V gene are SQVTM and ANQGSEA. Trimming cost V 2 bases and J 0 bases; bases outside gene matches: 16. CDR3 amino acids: CSVELRDRGFGSSYNEQFF. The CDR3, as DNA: TGCAGCGTTGAATTACGGGACAGAGGATTTGGGAGCTCCTACAATGAGCAGTTCTTC.